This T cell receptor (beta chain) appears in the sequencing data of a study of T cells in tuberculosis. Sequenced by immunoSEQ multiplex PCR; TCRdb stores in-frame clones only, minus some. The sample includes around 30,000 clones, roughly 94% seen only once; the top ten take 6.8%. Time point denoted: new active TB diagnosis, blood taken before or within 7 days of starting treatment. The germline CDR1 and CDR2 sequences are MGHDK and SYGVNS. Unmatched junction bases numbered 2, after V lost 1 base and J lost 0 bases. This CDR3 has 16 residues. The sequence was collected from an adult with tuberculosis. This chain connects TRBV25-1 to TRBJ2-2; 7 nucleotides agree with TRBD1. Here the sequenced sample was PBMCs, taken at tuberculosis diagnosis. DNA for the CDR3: TGTGCCAGCAGTGAATGGGGACAGCCGAACACCGGGGAGCTGTTTTTT. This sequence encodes CASSEWGQPNTGELFF.